This T cell receptor (beta chain) emerged from a study of blood T cells in healthy people across ages. Together with a sample-barcoded 5' primer, a J-beta primer mix was included in a second PCR lasting roughly 6 to 12 cycles. There were at least 2.5 million CDR3-containing paired-end reads obtained from each sample. MiXCR, applied by TCRdb to the 5' RACE reads, yields one record per CDR3 protein. The repertoire includes 800,000 to 1,300,000 distinct CDR3 sequences, 25% of them detected once, and less than 0.85% sits in the top ten. This clonotype was counted only a few times. Germline assignment: CDR1 DFQATT and CDR2 SNEGSKA (reference sequence). CDR3 length: 15 residues. V lost 6 bases and J 2 bases, leaving 16 bases between the germline ends. These data were likewise used in another study, on T cells of mothers and their children. According to that study: The sample comes from nine or ten healthy Caucasian donors: mothers and children. Thymic selection molds TCR recombination products alike in related and unrelated pairs. Compared with unrelated pairs, related mother-child pairs had slightly higher, non-significant overlap.

This TCR derives from a girl aged 2 to 9 in good health. Input material: blood. The rearrangement links TRBV20-1 to TRBJ2-2; D possibly corresponds to TRBD2 (6 bases). The CDR3 nucleotides are TGCAGTGCGCCCCGGCTAGCGAGCAACACCGGGGAGCTGTTTTTT. This codes for CSAPRLASNTGELFF.